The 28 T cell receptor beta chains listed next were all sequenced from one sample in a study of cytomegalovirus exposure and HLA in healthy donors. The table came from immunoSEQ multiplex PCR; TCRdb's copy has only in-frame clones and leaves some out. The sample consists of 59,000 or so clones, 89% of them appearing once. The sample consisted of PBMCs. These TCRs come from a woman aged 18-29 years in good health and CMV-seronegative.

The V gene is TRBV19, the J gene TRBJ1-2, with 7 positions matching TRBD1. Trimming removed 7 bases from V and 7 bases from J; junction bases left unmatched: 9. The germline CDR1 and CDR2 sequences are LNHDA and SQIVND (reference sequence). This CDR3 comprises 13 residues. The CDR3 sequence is CASTHAGGFGYTF. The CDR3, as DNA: TGTGCCAGTACCCACGCAGGGGGATTTGGCTACACCTTC.

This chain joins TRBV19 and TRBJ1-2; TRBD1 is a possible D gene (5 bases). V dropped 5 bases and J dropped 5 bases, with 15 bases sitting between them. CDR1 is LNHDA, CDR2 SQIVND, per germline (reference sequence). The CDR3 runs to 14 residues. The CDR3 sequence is CASSPLRGLYGYTF. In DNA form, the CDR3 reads TGTGCCAGTAGTCCCCTCCGGGGACTATATGGCTACACCTTC.

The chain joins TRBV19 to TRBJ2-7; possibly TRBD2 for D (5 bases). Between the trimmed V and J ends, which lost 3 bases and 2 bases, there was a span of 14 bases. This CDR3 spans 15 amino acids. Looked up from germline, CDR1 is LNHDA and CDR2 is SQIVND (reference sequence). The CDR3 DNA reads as TGTGCCAGTAGTATGGGCGGGCCGGGTACCTACGAGCAGTACTTC. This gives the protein CASSMGGPGTYEQYF.

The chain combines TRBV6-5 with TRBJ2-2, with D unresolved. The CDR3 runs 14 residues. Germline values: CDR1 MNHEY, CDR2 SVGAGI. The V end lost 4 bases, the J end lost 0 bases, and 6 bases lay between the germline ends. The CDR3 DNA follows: TGTGCCAGCAGTTTTCATTCGAACACCGGGGAGCTGTTTTTT. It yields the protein CASSFHSNTGELFF.

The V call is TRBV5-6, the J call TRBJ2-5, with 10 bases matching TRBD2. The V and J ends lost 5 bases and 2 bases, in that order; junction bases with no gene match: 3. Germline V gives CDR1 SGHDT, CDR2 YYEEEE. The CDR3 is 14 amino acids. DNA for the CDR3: TGTGCCAGCAGACCGGGACTAGCGCAAGAGACCCAGTACTTC. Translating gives CASRPGLAQETQYF. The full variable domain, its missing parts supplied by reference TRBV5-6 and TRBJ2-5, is DAGVTQSPTHLIKTRGQQVTLRCSPKSGHDTVSWYQQALGQGPQFIFQYYEEEERQRGNFPDRFSGHQFPNYSSELNVNALLLGDSALYLCASRPGLAQETQYFGPGTRLLVL.

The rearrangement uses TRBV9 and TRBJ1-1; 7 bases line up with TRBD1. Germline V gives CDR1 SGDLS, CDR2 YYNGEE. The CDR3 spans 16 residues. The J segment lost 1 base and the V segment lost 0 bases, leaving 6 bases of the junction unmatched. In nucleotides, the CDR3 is TGTGCCAGCAGCGTAGTGGGGACAGCGACGAACACTGAAGCTTTCTTT. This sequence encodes CASSVVGTATNTEAFF.

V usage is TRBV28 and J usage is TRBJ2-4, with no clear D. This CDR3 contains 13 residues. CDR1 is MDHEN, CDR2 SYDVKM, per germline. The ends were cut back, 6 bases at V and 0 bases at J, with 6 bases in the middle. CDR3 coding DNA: TGTGCCAGCAGAAGACTAGCCAAAAACATTCAGTACTTC. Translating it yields CASRRLAKNIQYF.

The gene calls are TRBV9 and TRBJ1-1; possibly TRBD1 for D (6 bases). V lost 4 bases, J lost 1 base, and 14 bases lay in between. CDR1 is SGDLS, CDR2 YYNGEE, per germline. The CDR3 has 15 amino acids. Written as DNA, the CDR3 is TGTGCCAGCAGCCTACAGGGCTTCGGGAACACTGAAGCTTTCTTT. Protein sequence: CASSLQGFGNTEAFF.

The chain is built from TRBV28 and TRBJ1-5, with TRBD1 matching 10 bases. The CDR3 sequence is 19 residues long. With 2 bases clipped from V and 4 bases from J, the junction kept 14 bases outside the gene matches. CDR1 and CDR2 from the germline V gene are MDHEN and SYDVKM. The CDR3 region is CASSLLLGTGDPLNQPQHF. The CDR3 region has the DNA TGTGCCAGCAGTTTACTATTGGGGACAGGGGACCCCTTAAATCAGCCCCAGCATTTT.

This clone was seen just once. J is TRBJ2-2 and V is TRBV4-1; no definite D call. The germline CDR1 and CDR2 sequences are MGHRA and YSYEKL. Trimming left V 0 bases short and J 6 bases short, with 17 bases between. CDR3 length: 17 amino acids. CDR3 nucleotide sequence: TGCGCCAGCAGCCAAGATCCGGCGGTTAAACGGGCCGGGGAGCTGTTTTTT. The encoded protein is CASSQDPAVKRAGELFF.

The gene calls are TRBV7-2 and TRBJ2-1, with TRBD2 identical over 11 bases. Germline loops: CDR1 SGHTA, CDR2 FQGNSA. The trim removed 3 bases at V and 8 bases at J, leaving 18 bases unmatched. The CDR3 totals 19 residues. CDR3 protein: CASSFLMGVAGGRFDEQFF. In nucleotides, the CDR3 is TGTGCCAGCAGCTTTCTCATGGGGGTAGCGGGGGGGCGTTTCGATGAGCAGTTCTTC.

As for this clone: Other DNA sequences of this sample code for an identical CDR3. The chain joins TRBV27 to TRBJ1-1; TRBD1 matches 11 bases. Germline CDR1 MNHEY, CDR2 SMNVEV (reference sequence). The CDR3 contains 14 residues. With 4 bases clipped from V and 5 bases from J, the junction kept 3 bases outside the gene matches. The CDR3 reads CASSYGTGGTEAFF. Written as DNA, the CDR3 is TGTGCCAGCAGTTACGGGACAGGGGGAACTGAAGCTTTCTTT.

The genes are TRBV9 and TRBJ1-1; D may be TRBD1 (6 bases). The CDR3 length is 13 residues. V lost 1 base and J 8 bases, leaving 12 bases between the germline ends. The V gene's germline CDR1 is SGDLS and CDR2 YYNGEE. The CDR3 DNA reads TGTGCCAGCAGCGTAAAAACAGGGACGGAAGCTTTCTTT. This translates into CASSVKTGTEAFF.

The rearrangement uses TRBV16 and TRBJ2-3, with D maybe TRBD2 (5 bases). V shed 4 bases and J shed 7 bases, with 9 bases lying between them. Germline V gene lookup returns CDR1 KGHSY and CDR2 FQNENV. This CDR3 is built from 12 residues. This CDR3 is CASSPRTYTQYF. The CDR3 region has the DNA TGTGCCAGCAGCCCTCGGACTTATACGCAGTATTTT.

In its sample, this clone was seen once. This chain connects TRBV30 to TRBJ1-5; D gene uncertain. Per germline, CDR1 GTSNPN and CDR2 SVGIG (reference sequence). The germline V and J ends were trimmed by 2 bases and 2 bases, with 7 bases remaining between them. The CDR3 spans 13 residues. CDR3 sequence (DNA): TGTGCCTGGAGTAGTCGGGGCAATCAGCCCCAGCATTTT. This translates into CAWSSRGNQPQHF.

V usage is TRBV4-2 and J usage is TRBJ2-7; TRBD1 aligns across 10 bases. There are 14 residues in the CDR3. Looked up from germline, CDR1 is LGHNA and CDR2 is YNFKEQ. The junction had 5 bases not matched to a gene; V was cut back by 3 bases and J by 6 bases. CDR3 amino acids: CASSHDRDRGEQYF. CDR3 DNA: TGTGCCAGCAGCCATGACCGGGACAGGGGCGAGCAGTACTTC.

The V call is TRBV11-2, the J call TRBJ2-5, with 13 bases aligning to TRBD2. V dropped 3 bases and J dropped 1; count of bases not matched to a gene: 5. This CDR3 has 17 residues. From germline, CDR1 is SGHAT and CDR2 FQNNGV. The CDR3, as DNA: TGTGCCAGCAGCTTTAGGACTAGCGGGAGCGCCCAAGAGACCCAGTACTTC. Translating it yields CASSFRTSGSAQETQYF.

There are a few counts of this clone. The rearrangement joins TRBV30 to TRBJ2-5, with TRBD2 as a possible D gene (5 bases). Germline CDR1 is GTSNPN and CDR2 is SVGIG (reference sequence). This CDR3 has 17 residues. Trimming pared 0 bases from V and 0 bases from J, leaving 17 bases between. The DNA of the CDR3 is TGTGCCTGGAGTGTAGGTTTGAGCGGATCGTACCAAGAGACCCAGTACTTC. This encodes CAWSVGLSGSYQETQYF.

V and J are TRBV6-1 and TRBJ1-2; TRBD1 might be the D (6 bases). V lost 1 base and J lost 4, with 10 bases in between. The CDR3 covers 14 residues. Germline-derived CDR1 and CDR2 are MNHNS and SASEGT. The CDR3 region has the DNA TGTGCCAGCAGTGAAGAGGGGGGGTTCTATGGCTACACCTTC. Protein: CASSEEGGFYGYTF.

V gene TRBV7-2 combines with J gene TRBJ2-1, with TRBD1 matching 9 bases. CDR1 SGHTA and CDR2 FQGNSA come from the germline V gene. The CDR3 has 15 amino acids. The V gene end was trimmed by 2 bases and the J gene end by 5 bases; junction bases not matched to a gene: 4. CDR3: CASSLRDRVNNEQFF. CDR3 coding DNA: TGTGCCAGCAGCTTAAGGGACAGGGTGAACAATGAGCAGTTCTTC.

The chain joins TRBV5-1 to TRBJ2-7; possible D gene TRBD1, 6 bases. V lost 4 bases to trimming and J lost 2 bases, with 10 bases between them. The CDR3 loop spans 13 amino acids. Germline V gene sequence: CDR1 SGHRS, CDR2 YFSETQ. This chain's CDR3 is CASSLQGAYEQYF. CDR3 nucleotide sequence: TGCGCCAGCAGCCTACAGGGTGCCTACGAGCAGTACTTC.

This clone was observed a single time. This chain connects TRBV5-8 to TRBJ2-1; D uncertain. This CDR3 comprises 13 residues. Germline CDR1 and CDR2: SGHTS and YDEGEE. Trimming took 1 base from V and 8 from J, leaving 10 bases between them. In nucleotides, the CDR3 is TGTGCCAGCAGCTTGAATGGAGTCTATGAGCAGTTCTTC. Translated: CASSLNGVYEQFF.

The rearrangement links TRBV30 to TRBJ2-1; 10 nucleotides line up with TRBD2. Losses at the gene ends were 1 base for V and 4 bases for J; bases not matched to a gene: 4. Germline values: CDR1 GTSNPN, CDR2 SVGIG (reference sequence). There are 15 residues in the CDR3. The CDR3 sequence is CAWSEAGGQYNEQFF. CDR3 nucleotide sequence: TGTGCCTGGAGTGAAGCGGGGGGGCAGTACAATGAGCAGTTCTTC.

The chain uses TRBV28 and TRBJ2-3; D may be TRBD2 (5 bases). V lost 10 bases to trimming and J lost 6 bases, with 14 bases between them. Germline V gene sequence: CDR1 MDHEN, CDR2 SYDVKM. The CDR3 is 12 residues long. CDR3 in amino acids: CATDEAADTQYF. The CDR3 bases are TGTGCCACGGACGAAGCGGCGGATACGCAGTATTTT. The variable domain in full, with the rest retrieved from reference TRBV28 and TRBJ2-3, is DVKVTQSSRYLVKRTGEKVFLECVQDMDHENMFWYRQDPGLGLRLIYFSYDVKMKEKGDIPEGYSVSREKKERFSLILESASTNQTSMYLCATDEAADTQYFGPGTRLTVL.

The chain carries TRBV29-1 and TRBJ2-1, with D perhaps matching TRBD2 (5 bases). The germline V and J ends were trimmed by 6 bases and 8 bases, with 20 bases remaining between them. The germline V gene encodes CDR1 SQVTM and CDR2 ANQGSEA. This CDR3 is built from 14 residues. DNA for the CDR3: TGCAGCGTAGGCCCCCTTACTAGTGACTATGAGCAGTTCTTC. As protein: CSVGPLTSDYEQFF.

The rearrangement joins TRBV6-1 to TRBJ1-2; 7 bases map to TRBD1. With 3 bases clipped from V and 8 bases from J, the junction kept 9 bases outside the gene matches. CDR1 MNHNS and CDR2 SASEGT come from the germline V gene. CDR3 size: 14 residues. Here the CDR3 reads CASSEVEGAPGYTF. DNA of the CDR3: TGTGCCAGCAGTGAGGTCGAGGGGGCGCCCGGCTACACCTTC.

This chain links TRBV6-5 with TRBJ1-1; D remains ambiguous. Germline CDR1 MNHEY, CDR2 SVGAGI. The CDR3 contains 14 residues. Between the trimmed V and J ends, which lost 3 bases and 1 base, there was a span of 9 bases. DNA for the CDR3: TGTGCCAGCAGTTATTCGGCGGCGAACACTGAAGCTTTCTTT. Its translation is CASSYSAANTEAFF.

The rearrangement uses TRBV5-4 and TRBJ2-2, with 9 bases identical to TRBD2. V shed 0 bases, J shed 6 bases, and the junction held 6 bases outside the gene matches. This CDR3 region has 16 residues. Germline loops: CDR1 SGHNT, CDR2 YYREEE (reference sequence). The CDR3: CASSLGRGGRPGELFF. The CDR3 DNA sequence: TGTGCCAGCAGCTTGGGGCGGGGGGGCCGACCCGGGGAGCTGTTTTTT. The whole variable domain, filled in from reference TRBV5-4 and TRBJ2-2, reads ETGVTQSPTHLIKTRGQQVTLRCSSQSGHNTVSWYQQALGQGPQFIFQYYREEENGRGNFPPRFSGLQFPNYSSELNVNALELDDSALYLCASSLGRGGRPGELFFGEGSRLTVL.